These 14 T cell receptor beta chains originate from one sample sequenced in a study of T cells in Graves' hyperthyroidism and ophthalmopathy (dated 2019 in TCRdb). Library preparation used multiplex PCR. Sequencing took place on an Illumina HiSeq 2000. The TCR beta CDR3 regions were amplified from RNA transcripts. For the first round of RT-PCR on the TCR CDR3, the HTBI primer set was used together with the Qiagen OneStep RT-PCR kit. TCRdb passed the public sequencing reads through fastp at Q25 and MiXCR, retaining productive beta sequences. Each entry is one CDR3 protein sequence, shown with its most common DNA and genes. The table for this sample lists a few hundred thousand distinct CDR3 sequences; around 16% of them were counted only once. The ten biggest clones cover roughly 49% of the sample. The sequencing input was blood. The receptors stem from a woman in her 50s with Graves' hyperthyroidism.

In this sample, this clonotype turned up many times. The rearrangement uses TRBV27 and TRBJ2-1; TRBD1 is a possible D gene (6 bases). This CDR3 is 18 amino acids long. V lost 0 bases, J lost 8 bases, and 23 bases lay in between. Per the germline V gene, CDR1 is MNHEY and CDR2 is SMNVEV (reference sequence). CDR3 DNA sequence: TGTGCCAGCAGTTTATCCCTCTCATCACTGCAACAGGGCGATGAGCAGTTCTTC. Translation gives CASSLSLSSLQQGDEQFF.

As for this clonotype: It may be a read error: a sequence one base away is much more abundant. The V call is TRBV20-1, the J call TRBJ2-5; D gene uncertain. Per germline, CDR1 DFQATT and CDR2 SNEGSKA (reference sequence). The CDR3 runs to 14 residues. The CDR3 loop reads CSARGLQSQGTQYF. The CDR3 DNA reads TGCAGTGCTAGAGGTCTTCAGAGCCAAGGGACCCAGTACTTC.

Notes on this clonotype: A read error may be the cause here, since a much bigger clone is one base away. The conserved phenylalanine or tryptophan is not found at the CDR3 terminus, so this likely reflects a read error. The chain recombines TRBV3-1 with TRBJ2-5; unclear D gene. Germline V lookup: CDR1 LGHDT, CDR2 YNNKEL (reference sequence). The CDR3 spans 13 residues. V shed 5 bases and J shed 1 base, with 8 bases lying between them. This CDR3 is CASSIRGQETQYL. In nucleotides, the CDR3 is TGTGCCAGCAGCATCCGCGGCCAAGAGACCCAGTACCTC.

This clonotype was observed many times. The CDR3: CSAKGKAYNEQFF. The CDR3 bases are TGCAGTGCAAAGGGAAAGGCCTACAATGAGCAGTTCTTC. This sequence joins TRBV20-1 and TRBJ2-1; D ambiguous. The germline V and J ends were trimmed by 6 bases and 2 bases, with 11 bases remaining between them. The CDR3 extends over 13 amino acids. Germline V gene sequence: CDR1 DFQATT, CDR2 SNEGSKA (reference sequence).

V and J are TRBV6-1 and TRBJ1-6, with 10 bases fitting TRBD1. Trimming removed 5 bases from V and 9 bases from J; junction bases left unmatched: 13. The length of the CDR3 is 17 residues. The germline CDR1 and CDR2 sequences are MNHNS and SASEGT. CDR3 nucleotides: TGTGCCAGCAGTTATCCGGGACAGGGGATAACTGCTTCACCCCTCCACTTT. This codes for CASSYPGQGITASPLHF.

This clonotype was counted a few times. This rearrangement joins TRBV6-1 to TRBJ1-3; possible D gene TRBD1, 6 bases. The CDR3 totals 16 residues. The V and J ends lost 6 bases and 0 bases respectively, with 15 bases between them. Germline V lookup: CDR1 MNHNS, CDR2 SASEGT. The DNA of the CDR3 is TGTGCCAGCAGGCGACAGGTGCCCAGCTCTGGAAACACCATATATTTT. Amino acid sequence: CASRRQVPSSGNTIYF.

This clonotype has just a few counts. V usage is TRBV19 and J usage is TRBJ2-7; TRBD2 aligns across 10 bases. The CDR3 sequence is 19 residues long. The trim removed 1 base at V and 3 bases at J, leaving 15 bases unmatched. The V gene's germline CDR1 is LNHDA and CDR2 SQIVND (reference sequence). In DNA form, the CDR3 reads TGTGCCAGTAGTATAGCTTCCCGGACTAGCGGAGGAGGGGTCTACGAGCAGTACTTC. Amino acids: CASSIASRTSGGGVYEQYF.

The chain is built from TRBV20-1 and TRBJ2-5, with D tentatively TRBD2 (7 bases). The CDR3 totals 15 residues. Trimming removed 6 bases from V and 4 bases from J, with 21 bases in between. Germline lookup yields CDR1 DFQATT and CDR2 SNEGSKA (reference sequence). The CDR3, as DNA: TGCAGTGCCGCGATTATGGGGGGGGCAGGAGAGACCCAGTACTTC. This translates into CSAAIMGGAGETQYF.

The rearrangement joins TRBV18 to TRBJ2-3; D gene ambiguous. This CDR3 has 15 residues. V lost 8 bases and J 5 bases, leaving 20 bases between the germline ends. CDR1 and CDR2 (germline): KGHSH, LQKENI. In DNA form, the CDR3 reads TGTGCCAGCAGTGGCGTCATTACGGTCGAAGATACGCAGTATTTT. This gives the protein CASSGVITVEDTQYF.

The chain has TRBV10-1 and TRBJ2-2, with D perhaps matching TRBD1 (5 bases). Trimming pared 4 bases from V and 0 bases from J, leaving 12 bases between. This CDR3 has 16 amino acids. Germline-derived CDR1 and CDR2 are WNHNN and SYGVQD (reference sequence). CDR3 bases: TGCGCCAGCAGTGGGTCGGTAGGGGCGAACACCGGGGAGCTGTTTTTT. It yields the protein CASSGSVGANTGELFF.

This clonotype was seen many times. The rearrangement links TRBV12-3 or TRBV12-4 to TRBJ2-5, with D perhaps matching TRBD2 (5 bases). V was trimmed by 3 bases and J by 4 bases, leaving 12 bases between them. The CDR3 contains 14 residues. The CDR3: CASSLGPAGETQYF. Here the CDR3 DNA reads TGTGCCAGCAGTTTGGGTCCGGCGGGAGAGACCCAGTACTTC.

The chain recombines TRBV29-1 with TRBJ2-3; either TRBD1 or TRBD2 may fit D (5 bases each). Trimming took off 0 bases at V and 0 bases at J, with 13 bases between the two ends. Germline V CDR1 and CDR2: SQVTM, ANQGSEA. The CDR3 has 16 residues. CDR3 residues: CSVEDRHGASTDTQYF. For the CDR3, the DNA is TGCAGCGTTGAAGACCGGCACGGGGCTAGCACAGATACGCAGTATTTT.

Concerning this clonotype itself: The conserved final phenylalanine or tryptophan is absent from the CDR3, which likely points to a read error. The limits of the CDR3 on the DNA are not certain, so only TCRdb's listed CDR3 is given. J is TRBJ2-3 and V is TRBV27; the D segment call TRBD2 is taken from the table without a DNA check. From its first to its last residue, the CDR3 has 9 amino acids. Per germline, CDR1 MNHEY and CDR2 SMNVEV (reference sequence). The CDR3 spells CASKYLGAL.

The chain employs TRBV11-2 and TRBJ2-1, with 11 positions matching TRBD2. The CDR3 loop spans 16 amino acids. Germline loops: CDR1 SGHAT, CDR2 FQNNGV. Losses at the gene ends were 5 bases for V and 2 bases for J; bases not matched to a gene: 5. The CDR3 nucleotides are TGTGCCAGCAGCGCAACTAGCGGGAGTGCCTACAATGAGCAGTTCTTC. The encoded protein is CASSATSGSAYNEQFF.